The 17 T cell receptor beta chains reported below all come from one sample, sequenced in a study of cytomegalovirus exposure and HLA in healthy donors. PCR involved 60 Vbeta and 13 Jbeta primers. TCRdb's table, derived via immunoSEQ multiplex PCR, lists solely in-frame clones and lacks some. The sample carries about 130,000 clones, roughly three quarters recorded once. Material: PBMCs. All receptors come from a man aged 30 to 45 in good health and CMV-seropositive.

This clone was recorded a few times. The gene calls are TRBV4-3 and TRBJ1-5, with D maybe TRBD1 (5 bases). Germline-derived CDR1 and CDR2 are LGHNA and YSLEER. There are 16 residues in the CDR3. V was clipped by 3 bases and J by 4 bases, with 16 bases between them. CDR3 sequence: CASSHRWLGGNQPQHF. The DNA of the CDR3 is TGCGCCAGCAGCCATCGGTGGTTGGGGGGAAATCAGCCCCAGCATTTT.

This clone has more than one count but fewer than ten. The CDR3, as DNA: TGCAGCGTTGGGAGGGTAGAGAACACTGAAGCTTTCTTT. It translates to CSVGRVENTEAFF. The chain carries TRBV29-1 and TRBJ1-1, with D unresolved. V dropped 4 bases and J dropped 1 base, with 10 bases sitting between them. The germline V gene has CDR1 SQVTM and CDR2 ANQGSEA. The length of the CDR3 is 13 residues.

This rearrangement joins TRBV5-1 to TRBJ1-1; D not resolved. Germline CDR1 and CDR2: SGHRS and YFSETQ. V lost 0 bases to trimming and J lost 0 bases, with 9 bases between them. There are 15 residues in the CDR3. This CDR3 reads CASSLGSYMNTEAFF. The CDR3 DNA reads TGCGCCAGCAGCTTGGGGAGCTACATGAACACTGAAGCTTTCTTT.

The genes are TRBV9 and TRBJ2-1; 9 nucleotides match TRBD2. CDR1 SGDLS and CDR2 YYNGEE come from the germline V gene. V shed 0 bases and J 2 bases; nucleotides not matched to a gene: 0. The CDR3 loop spans 15 amino acids. The CDR3 protein is CASSVGTSAYNEQFF. CDR3 coding DNA: TGTGCCAGCAGCGTAGGGACTAGCGCCTACAATGAGCAGTTCTTC.

V usage is TRBV4-3 and J usage is TRBJ2-3; D perhaps matches TRBD1 (6 bases). V was pared by 0 bases and J by 3 bases, with 16 bases between. The CDR3 length is 17 residues. Per germline, CDR1 LGHNA and CDR2 YSLEER. The CDR3 DNA sequence: TGCGCCAGCAGCCAAGAAACAGTCACAGGGCGGACAGATACGCAGTATTTT. Translating it yields CASSQETVTGRTDTQYF.

This chain joins TRBV7-2 and TRBJ2-1; 14 bases map to TRBD2. The CDR3 contains 16 residues. The V gene end was trimmed by 5 bases and the J gene end by 10 bases; junction bases not matched to a gene: 10. Germline V lookup: CDR1 SGHTA, CDR2 FQGNSA. The CDR3: CASSPRLAGGPGEQFF. The CDR3 DNA reads TGTGCCAGCAGCCCTCGACTAGCGGGAGGGCCGGGGGAGCAGTTCTTC.

This sequence joins TRBV27 and TRBJ2-7, with D perhaps matching TRBD2 (5 bases). The V gene lost 2 bases and the J gene lost 2 bases, with 10 bases spanning the gap. This CDR3 comprises 14 residues. Germline lookup yields CDR1 MNHEY and CDR2 SMNVEV (reference sequence). The CDR3 is CASSLQAAPYEQYF. CDR3 in DNA: TGTGCCAGCAGTTTACAAGCGGCTCCCTACGAGCAGTACTTC.

The chain carries TRBV7-9 and TRBJ1-4; D is undetermined. V shed 6 bases and J shed 1 base, with 12 bases lying between them. Germline V lookup: CDR1 SEHNR, CDR2 FQNEAQ (reference sequence). The CDR3 has 15 amino acids. CDR3 in DNA: TGTGCCAGCAGTCCAGGATTTTTAACTAATGAAAAACTGTTTTTT. This codes for CASSPGFLTNEKLFF.

The CDR3 coding sequence is TGTGCCAGCAGTGAGCGGGGCTCCTACAATGAGCAGTTCTTC. This gives the protein CASSERGSYNEQFF. This rearrangement joins TRBV6-1 to TRBJ2-1; possibly TRBD2 for D (6 bases). The CDR3 runs to 14 residues. CDR1 MNHNS and CDR2 SASEGT come from the germline V gene. The V end lost 3 bases, the J end lost 0 bases, and 6 bases lay between the germline ends.

The gene calls are TRBV10-3 and TRBJ2-1; TRBD1 agrees at 10 bases. V dropped 6 bases and J dropped 6; count of bases not matched to a gene: 8. This CDR3 is built from 15 residues. The germline V gene encodes CDR1 ENHRY and CDR2 SYGVKD. CDR3 sequence: CAIRGTGVVSNEQFF. In DNA, the CDR3 is TGTGCCATCAGGGGGACAGGGGTGGTTAGCAATGAGCAGTTCTTC.

The chain employs TRBV5-1 and TRBJ1-2, with TRBD1 matching over 7 bases. The CDR3 is 14 amino acids. Trimming at V came to 0 bases and at J to 7 bases, leaving 6 bases not matched to a gene. Germline values: CDR1 SGHRS, CDR2 YFSETQ. This CDR3 reads CASSLDPGDSGYTF. The CDR3 DNA is TGCGCCAGCAGCTTGGACCCAGGGGACAGTGGCTACACCTTC.

The rearrangement joins TRBV10-2 to TRBJ2-7; TRBD2 matches at 9 bases. J was trimmed by 3 bases and V by 7 bases; bases with no gene match: 7. This CDR3 has 14 residues. CDR1 and CDR2 (germline): WSHSY, SAAADI. The CDR3 sequence is CASTLSGSYYEQYF. The CDR3, as DNA: TGCGCCAGCACCCTTAGCGGGAGTTACTACGAGCAGTACTTC.

CDR3 sequence reads: CASSTLQGRELFF. CDR3 DNA sequence: TGTGCCAGCAGTACCCTACAGGGACGGGAGCTGTTTTTT. The chain joins TRBV27 to TRBJ2-2, with TRBD1 as a possible D gene (6 bases). CDR1 and CDR2 (germline): MNHEY, SMNVEV (reference sequence). V gave up 5 bases and J gave up 9 bases, with 13 bases separating them. This CDR3 has 13 residues.

The rearrangement links TRBV5-1 to TRBJ2-3; 9 nucleotides match TRBD2. The CDR3 extends over 17 amino acids. Losses at the gene ends were 0 bases for V and 2 bases for J; bases not matched to a gene: 7. The germline V gene encodes CDR1 SGHRS and CDR2 YFSETQ. Written as DNA, the CDR3 is TGCGCCAGCAGCTTGGAGGTACTAGCGGGCAACACAGATACGCAGTATTTT. Residues: CASSLEVLAGNTDTQYF. Together with reference TRBV5-1 and TRBJ2-3, the CDR3 gives the full variable domain: KAGVTQTPRYLIKTRGQQVTLSCSPISGHRSVSWYQQTPGQGLQFLFEYFSETQRNKGNFPGRFSGRQFSNSRSEMNVSTLELGDSALYLCASSLEVLAGNTDTQYFGPGTRLTVL.

V usage is TRBV7-9 and J usage is TRBJ2-1, with D tentatively TRBD1 (6 bases). The V gene's germline CDR1 is SEHNR and CDR2 FQNEAQ (reference sequence). V was clipped by 5 bases and J by 1 base, with 18 bases between them. There are 17 residues in the CDR3. Here the CDR3 reads CASSPPGTSFSYNEQFF. CDR3 nucleotide sequence: TGTGCCAGCAGCCCCCCTGGGACATCCTTTTCCTACAATGAGCAGTTCTTC.

The chain uses TRBV29-1 and TRBJ2-1, with TRBD1 matching 8 bases. The J segment lost 5 bases and the V segment lost 4 bases, leaving 7 bases of the junction unmatched. Per the germline V gene, CDR1 is SQVTM and CDR2 is ANQGSEA. This CDR3 region has 14 residues. The CDR3 nucleotides are TGCAGCGTTGGGTGGGACAGGCCGGACAATGAGCAGTTCTTC. Protein product: CSVGWDRPDNEQFF.

V and J are TRBV9 and TRBJ1-2; perhaps TRBD1 as D (5 bases). V lost 6 bases and J lost 2, with 17 bases in between. CDR3 length: 15 residues. Germline V CDR1 and CDR2: SGDLS, YYNGEE. The CDR3 DNA is TGTGCCAGCAACCTGGGGCCGACTCGCAACTATGGCTACACCTTC. Protein product: CASNLGPTRNYGYTF.